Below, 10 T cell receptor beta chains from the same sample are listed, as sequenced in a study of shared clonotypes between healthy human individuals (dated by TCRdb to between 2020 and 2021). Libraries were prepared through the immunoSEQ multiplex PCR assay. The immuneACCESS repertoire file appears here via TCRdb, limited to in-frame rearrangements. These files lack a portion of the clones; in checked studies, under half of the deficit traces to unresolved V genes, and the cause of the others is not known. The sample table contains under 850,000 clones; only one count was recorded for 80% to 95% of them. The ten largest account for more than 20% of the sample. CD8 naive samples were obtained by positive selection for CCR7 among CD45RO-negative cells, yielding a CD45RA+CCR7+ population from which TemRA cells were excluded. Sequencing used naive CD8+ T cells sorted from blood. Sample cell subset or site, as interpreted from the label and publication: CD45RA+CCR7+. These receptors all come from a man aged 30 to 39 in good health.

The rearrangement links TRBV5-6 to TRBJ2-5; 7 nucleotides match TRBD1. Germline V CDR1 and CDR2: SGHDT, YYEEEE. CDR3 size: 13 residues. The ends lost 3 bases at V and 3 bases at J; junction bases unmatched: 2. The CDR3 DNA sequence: TGTGCCAGCAGCTCGACAGGGAAAGAGACCCAGTACTTC. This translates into CASSSTGKETQYF. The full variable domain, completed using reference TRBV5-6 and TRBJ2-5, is DAGVTQSPTHLIKTRGQQVTLRCSPKSGHDTVSWYQQALGQGPQFIFQYYEEEERQRGNFPDRFSGHQFPNYSSELNVNALLLGDSALYLCASSSTGKETQYFGPGTRLLVL.

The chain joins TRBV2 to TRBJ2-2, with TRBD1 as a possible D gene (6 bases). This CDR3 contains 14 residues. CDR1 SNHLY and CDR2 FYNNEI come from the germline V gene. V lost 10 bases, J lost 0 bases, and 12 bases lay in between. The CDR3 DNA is TGTGCCATTCGACAGGACCCGAACACCGGGGAGCTGTTTTTT. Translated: CAIRQDPNTGELFF.

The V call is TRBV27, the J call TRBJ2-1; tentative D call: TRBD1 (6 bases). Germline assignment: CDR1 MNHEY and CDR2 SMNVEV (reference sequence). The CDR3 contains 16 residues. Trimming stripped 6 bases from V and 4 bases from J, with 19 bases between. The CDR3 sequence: CASRRGQSISYNEQFF. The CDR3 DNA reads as TGTGCCAGCAGAAGAGGACAGTCGATCTCTTACAATGAGCAGTTCTTC.

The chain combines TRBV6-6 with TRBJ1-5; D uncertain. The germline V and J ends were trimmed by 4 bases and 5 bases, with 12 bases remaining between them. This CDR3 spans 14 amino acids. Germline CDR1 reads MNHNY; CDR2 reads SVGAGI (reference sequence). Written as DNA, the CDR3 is TGTGCCAGCAGTTCCGGGTCTCCCCATCAGCCCCAGCATTTT. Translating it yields CASSSGSPHQPQHF.

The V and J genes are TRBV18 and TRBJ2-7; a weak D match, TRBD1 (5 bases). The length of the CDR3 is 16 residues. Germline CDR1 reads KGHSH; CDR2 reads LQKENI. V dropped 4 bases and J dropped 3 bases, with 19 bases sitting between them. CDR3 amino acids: CASSLGHPRFFYEQYF. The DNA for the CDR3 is TGTGCCAGCTCACTTGGACACCCAAGGTTCTTCTACGAGCAGTACTTC.

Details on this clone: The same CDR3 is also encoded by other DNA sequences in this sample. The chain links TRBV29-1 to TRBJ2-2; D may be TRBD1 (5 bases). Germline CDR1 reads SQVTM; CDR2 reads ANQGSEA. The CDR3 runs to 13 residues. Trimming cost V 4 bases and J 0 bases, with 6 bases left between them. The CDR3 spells CSVATANTGELFF. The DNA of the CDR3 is TGCAGCGTTGCGACAGCGAACACCGGGGAGCTGTTTTTT.

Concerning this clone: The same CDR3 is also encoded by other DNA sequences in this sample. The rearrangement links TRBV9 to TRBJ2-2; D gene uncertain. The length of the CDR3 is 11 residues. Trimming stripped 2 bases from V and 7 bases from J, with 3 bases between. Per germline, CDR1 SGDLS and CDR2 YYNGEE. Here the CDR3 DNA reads TGTGCCAGCAGCGTCGGCGGGGAGCTGTTTTTT. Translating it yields CASSVGGELFF.

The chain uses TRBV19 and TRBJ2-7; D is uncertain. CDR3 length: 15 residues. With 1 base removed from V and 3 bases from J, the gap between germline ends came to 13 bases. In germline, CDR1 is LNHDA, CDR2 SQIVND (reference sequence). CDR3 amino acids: CASSIGSDTFYEQYF. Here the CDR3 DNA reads TGTGCCAGTAGTATAGGATCCGATACCTTCTACGAGCAGTACTTC.

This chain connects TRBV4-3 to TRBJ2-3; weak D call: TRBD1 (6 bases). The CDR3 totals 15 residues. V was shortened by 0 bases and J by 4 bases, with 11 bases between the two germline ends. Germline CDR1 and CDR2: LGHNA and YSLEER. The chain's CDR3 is CASSQEETGSDTQYF. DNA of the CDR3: TGCGCCAGCAGCCAAGAGGAAACAGGGTCAGATACGCAGTATTTT.

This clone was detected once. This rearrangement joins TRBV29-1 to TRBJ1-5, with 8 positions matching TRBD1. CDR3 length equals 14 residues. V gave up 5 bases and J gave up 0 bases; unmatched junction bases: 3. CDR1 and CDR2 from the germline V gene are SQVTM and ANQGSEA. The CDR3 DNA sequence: TGCAGCGTTCTGACAGGGGATAGCAATCAGCCCCAGCATTTT. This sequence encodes CSVLTGDSNQPQHF.